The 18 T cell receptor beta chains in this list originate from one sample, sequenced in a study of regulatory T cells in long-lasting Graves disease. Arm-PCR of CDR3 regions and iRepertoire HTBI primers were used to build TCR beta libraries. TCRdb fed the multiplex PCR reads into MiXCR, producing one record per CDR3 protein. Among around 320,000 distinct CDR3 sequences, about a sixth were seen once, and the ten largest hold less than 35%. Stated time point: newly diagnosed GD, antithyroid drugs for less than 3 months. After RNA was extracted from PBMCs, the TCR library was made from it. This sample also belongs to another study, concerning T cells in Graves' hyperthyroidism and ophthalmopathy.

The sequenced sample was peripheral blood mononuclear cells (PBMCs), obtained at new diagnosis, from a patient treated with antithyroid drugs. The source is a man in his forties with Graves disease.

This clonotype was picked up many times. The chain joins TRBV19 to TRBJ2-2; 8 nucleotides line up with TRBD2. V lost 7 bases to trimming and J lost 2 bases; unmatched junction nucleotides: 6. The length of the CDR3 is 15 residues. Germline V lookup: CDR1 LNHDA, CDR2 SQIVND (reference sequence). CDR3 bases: TGTGCCAGTACCTTTAGCGGGGCCAACACCGGGGAGCTGTTTTTT. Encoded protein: CASTFSGANTGELFF.

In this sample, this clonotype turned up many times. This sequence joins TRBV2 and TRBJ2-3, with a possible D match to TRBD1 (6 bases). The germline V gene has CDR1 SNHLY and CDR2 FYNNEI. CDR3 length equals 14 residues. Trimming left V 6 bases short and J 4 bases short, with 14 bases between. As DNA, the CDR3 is TGTGCCAGCAGGCTGGACAGTTGGGCAGATACGCAGTATTTT. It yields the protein CASRLDSWADTQYF.

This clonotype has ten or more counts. The CDR3 protein is CASSQEGGLRLIQYF. The CDR3 nucleotides read TGTGCCAGCAGCCAAGAAGGGGGACTCCGTCTGATTCAGTACTTC. This chain links TRBV3-1 with TRBJ2-4, with D tentatively TRBD1 or TRBD2 (6 bases each). This CDR3 spans 15 amino acids. Germline CDR1 and CDR2: LGHDT and YNNKEL (reference sequence). V gave up 0 bases and J gave up 10 bases, with 16 bases separating them.

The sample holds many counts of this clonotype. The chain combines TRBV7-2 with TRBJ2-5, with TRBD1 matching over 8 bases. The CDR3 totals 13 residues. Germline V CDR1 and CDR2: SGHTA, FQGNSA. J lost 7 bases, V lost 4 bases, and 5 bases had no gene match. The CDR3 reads CASSSDRAGTQYF. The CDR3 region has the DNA TGTGCCAGCAGCTCGGACAGGGCAGGGACCCAGTACTTC.

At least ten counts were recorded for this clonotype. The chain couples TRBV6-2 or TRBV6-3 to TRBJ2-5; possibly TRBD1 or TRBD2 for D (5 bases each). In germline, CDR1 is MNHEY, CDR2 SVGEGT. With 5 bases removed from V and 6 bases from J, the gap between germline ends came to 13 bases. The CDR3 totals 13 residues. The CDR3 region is CASSPGTLQTQYF. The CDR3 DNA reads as TGTGCCAGCAGTCCAGGGACCCTTCAGACCCAGTACTTC.

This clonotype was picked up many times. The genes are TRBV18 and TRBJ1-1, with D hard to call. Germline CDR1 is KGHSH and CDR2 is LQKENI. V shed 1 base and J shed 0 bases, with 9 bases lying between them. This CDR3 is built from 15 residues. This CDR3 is CASSPRRVVNTEAFF. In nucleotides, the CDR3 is TGTGCCAGCTCACCACGGCGGGTTGTGAACACTGAAGCTTTCTTT.

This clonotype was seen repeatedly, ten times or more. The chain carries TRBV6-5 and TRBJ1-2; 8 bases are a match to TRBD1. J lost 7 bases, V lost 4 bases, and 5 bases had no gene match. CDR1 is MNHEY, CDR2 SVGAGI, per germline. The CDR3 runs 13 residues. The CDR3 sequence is CASSLQGVVGYTF. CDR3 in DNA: TGTGCCAGCAGTTTACAGGGGGTGGTTGGCTACACCTTC.

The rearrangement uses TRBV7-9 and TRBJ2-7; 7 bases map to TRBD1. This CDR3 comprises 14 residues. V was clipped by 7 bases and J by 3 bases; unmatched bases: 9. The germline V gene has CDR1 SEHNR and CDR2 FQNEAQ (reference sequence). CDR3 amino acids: CASNPPGTDYEQYF. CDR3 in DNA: TGTGCCAGCAACCCGCCCGGGACAGACTACGAGCAGTACTTC.

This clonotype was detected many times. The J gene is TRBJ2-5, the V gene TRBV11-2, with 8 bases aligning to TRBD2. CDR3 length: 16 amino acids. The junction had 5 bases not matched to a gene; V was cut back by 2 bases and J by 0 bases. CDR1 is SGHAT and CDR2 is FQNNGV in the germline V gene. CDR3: CASSLIGGGYQETQYF. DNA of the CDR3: TGTGCCAGCAGCTTAATTGGCGGGGGGTACCAAGAGACCCAGTACTTC. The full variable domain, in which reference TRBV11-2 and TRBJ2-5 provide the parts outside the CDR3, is EAGVAQSPRYKIIEKRQSVAFWCNPISGHATLYWYQQILGQGPKLLIQFQNNGVVDDSQLPKDRFSAERLKGVDSTLKIQPAKLEDSAVYLCASSLIGGGYQETQYFGPGTRLLVL.

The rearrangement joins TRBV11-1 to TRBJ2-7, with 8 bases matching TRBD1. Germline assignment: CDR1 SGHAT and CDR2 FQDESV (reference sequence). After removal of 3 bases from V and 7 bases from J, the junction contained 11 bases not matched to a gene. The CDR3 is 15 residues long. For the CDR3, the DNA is TGTGCCAGCAGCTTGGACAGGGCCTCATACAATGAGCAGTACTTC. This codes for CASSLDRASYNEQYF.

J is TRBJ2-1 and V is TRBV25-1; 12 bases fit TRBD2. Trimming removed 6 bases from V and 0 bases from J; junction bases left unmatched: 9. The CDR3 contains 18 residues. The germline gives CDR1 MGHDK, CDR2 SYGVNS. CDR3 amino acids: CASRPGLAGSSSYNEQFF. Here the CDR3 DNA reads TGTGCCAGCAGACCGGGACTAGCGGGTTCGAGCTCCTACAATGAGCAGTTCTTC.

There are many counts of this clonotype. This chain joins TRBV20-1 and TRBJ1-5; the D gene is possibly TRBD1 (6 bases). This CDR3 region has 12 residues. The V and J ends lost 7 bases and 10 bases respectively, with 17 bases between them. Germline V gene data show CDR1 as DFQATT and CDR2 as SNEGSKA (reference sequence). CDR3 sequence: CSVPTGAGPQHF. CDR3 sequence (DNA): TGCAGTGTCCCGACAGGCGCGGGACCCCAGCATTTT.

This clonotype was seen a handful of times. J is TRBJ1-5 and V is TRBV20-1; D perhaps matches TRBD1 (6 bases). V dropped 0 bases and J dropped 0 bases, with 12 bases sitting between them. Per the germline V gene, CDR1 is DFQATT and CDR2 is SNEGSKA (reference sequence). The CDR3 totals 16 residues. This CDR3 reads CSARDPGQPSNQPQHF. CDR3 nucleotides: TGCAGTGCTAGAGATCCGGGACAACCTAGCAATCAGCCCCAGCATTTT.

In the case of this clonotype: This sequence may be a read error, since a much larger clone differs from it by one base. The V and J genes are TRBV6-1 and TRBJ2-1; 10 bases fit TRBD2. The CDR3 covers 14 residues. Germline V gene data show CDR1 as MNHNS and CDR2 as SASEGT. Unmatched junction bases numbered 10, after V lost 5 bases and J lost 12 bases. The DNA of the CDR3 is TGTGCCAGCAGTACTAGCGGGGAGGCCCGTTGGCAGTTCTTC. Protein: CASSTSGEARWQFF.

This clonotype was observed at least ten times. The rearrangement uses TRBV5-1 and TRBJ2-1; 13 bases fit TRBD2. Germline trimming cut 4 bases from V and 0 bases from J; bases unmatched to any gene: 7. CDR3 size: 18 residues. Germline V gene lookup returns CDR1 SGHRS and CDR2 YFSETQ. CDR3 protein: CASSRLAGGRSSYNEQFF. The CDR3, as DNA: TGCGCCAGCAGCCGACTAGCGGGGGGAAGGAGCTCCTACAATGAGCAGTTCTTC.

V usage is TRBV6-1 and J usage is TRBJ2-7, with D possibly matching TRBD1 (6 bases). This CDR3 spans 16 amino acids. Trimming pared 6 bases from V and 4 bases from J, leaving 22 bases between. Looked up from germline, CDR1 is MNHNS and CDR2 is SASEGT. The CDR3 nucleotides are TGTGCCAGCAGCAGCATCGAGGGGACAAGGGATTACGAGCAGTACTTC. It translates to CASSSIEGTRDYEQYF.

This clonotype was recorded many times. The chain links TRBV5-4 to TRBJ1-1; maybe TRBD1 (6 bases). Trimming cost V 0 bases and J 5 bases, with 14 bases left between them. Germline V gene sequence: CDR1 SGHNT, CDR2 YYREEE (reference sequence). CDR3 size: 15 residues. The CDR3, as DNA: TGTGCCAGCAGCTTGGTTCGGGGGGCGTATACTGAAGCTTTCTTT. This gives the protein CASSLVRGAYTEAFF. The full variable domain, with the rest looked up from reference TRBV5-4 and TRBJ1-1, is ETGVTQSPTHLIKTRGQQVTLRCSSQSGHNTVSWYQQALGQGPQFIFQYYREEENGRGNFPPRFSGLQFPNYSSELNVNALELDDSALYLCASSLVRGAYTEAFFGQGTRLTVV.

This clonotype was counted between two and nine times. The CDR3 DNA follows: TGTGCCAGCAGCCTCCGGACTAGCGGGGGGTTACAGTACTTC. Translating gives CASSLRTSGGLQYF. This chain connects TRBV3-1 to TRBJ2-5; 14 nucleotides agree with TRBD2. V shed 4 bases and J 11 bases; nucleotides not matched to a gene: 6. Germline V gene lookup returns CDR1 LGHDT and CDR2 YNNKEL (reference sequence). The CDR3 contains 14 residues.